What follows describes a single T cell receptor beta chain. The source of the sample is a study of Graves' ophthalmopathy and Graves' hyperthyroidism. The V end lost 3 bases, the J end lost 5 bases, and 8 bases lay between the germline ends. The CDR3 covers 12 residues. The germline CDR1 and CDR2 sequences are PRHDT and FYEKMQ (reference sequence). TCR beta CDR3 amplification used RNA transcripts. An opening RT-PCR round employed HTBI primers and preceded a second-round multiplex PCR. A single record per CDR3 protein comes from TCRdb applying MiXCR to the multiplex PCR reads. The sample holds 500,000 to 700,000 distinct CDR3 sequences, about a fifth seen once.

The clonotype was recovered from a woman aged 18 to 35 with stable Graves' hyperthyroidism. Some clones in this sample may be carry-over from other donors' samples. The chain couples TRBV13 to TRBJ2-7; a weak D match, TRBD1 (6 bases). Sequenced input: peripheral blood. CDR3: CASSLRGNEQYF. For the CDR3, the DNA is TGTGCCAGCAGCTTGAGGGGGAACGAGCAGTACTTC.